This TCR beta chain derives from a study of technical replicates of blood from a few donors. The table came from immunoSEQ multiplex PCR; TCRdb's copy has only in-frame clones and leaves some out. This table holds about 16,000 clones, 80% to 90% found once. The CDR3 length is 16 residues. Germline assignment: CDR1 SGHNT and CDR2 YYREEE (reference sequence). Trimming cost V 3 bases and J 4 bases; bases outside gene matches: 5. The sequencing sample was made of PBMCs. V is TRBV5-4 and J is TRBJ1-6; TRBD1 agrees at 9 bases. This TCR was recovered from a human donor in good health. CDR3 in DNA: TGTGCCAGCAGCTACCGGGACAGGGTTTATAATTCACCCCTCCACTTT. Its protein is CASSYRDRVYNSPLHF.